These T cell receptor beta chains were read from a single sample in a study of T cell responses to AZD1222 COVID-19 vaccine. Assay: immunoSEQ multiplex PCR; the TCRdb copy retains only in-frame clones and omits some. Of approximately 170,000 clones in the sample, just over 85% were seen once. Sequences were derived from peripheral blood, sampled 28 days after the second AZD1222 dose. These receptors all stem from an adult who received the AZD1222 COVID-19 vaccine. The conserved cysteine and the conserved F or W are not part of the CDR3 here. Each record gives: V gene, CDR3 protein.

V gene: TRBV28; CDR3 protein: ASRGRTGIYEQY
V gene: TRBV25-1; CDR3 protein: ASSESLAQGIRNTIY
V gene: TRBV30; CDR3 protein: AWSPQALSTQY
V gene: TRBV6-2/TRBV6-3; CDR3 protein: ASSQDNFGGYT
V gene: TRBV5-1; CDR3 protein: ASSRTGSTEAF
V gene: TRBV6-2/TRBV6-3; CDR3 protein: ASSYSRPISQTYEQY
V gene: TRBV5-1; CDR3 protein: ASSLFPQAGELF
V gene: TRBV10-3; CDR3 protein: AISESRATGGVAEAF
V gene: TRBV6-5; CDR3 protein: ASRLRQGTYEQY
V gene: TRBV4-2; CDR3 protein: ASSHPGQEPRTQY
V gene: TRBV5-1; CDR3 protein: ASSGNQETQY
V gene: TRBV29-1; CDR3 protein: SVDRGLNTEAF
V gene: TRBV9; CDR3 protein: ASSAHRGDYGYT
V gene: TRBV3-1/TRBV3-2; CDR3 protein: ASSQVGGGAWREQY
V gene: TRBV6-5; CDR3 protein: ASSSNFGGYEQY
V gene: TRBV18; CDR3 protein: ASSPGTASNYGYT
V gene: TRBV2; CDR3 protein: ASSDVRPNTGELF
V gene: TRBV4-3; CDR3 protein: ASSQGVPGAQY
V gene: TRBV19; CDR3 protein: ASSILRSGNEKLF
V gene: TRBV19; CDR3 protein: ASSISGQSFYDEQF
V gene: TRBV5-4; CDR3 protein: ASSLAGGQGISGELF
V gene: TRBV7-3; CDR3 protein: ASSKDVQETQY
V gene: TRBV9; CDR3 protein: ASSGRQAGDGGKLF
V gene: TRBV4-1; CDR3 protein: ASSRRRSGNTEAF
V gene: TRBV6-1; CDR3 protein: ASSRGLGEFDEQY
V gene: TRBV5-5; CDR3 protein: ASSSPPTDGDFNEKLF
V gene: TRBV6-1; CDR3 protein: ASSVFGDSLDSPLH
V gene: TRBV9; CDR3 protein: ASSVDRRTEAF
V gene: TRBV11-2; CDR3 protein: ASSLIVTSGAADTQY
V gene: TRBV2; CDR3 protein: ASSGGMGGSYEQY
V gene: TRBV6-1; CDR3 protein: ASSESQAANYGYT
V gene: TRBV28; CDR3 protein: ASSLRQGGYSPLH
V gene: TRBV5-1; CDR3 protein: ASRDGIRGSYEQY
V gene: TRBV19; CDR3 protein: ASSIPGRQPQH
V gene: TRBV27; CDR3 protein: ASSLMGTGGEQLF
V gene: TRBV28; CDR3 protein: ASRYPGQGKYEQY
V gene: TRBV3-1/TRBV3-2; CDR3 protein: ASSQAHTGGYEAF
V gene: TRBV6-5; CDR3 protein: ASSWDRGDQPQH
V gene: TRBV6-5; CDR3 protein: ASSPGGNEQY
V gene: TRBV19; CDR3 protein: ASSIGHLGQETQY
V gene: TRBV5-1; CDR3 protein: ASRGNYGYT
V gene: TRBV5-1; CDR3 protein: ASSPDGYEQY
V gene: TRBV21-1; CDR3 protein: ASSEKGQRTGNTEAF
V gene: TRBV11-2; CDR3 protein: ASSFTGSYEQY
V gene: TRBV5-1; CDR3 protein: ASSRDGRSEQY
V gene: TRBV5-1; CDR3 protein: ASSPFASSYNEQF
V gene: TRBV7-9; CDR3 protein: ASSLDSNQPQH
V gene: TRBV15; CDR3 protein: ATSRGGQGALDYGYT